Listed here are 17 T cell receptor beta chains from one sample, sequenced in a study of monozygotic twins with inflammatory bowel disease. Reanalyzing the 5' RACE reads, TCRdb keeps one entry per CDR3 protein, without DNA. This sample's table has 150,000 to 200,000 distinct CDR3 sequences. Sequenced input: blood. The receptor set was obtained from a human donor with ulcerative colitis or Crohn's disease, or a healthy co-twin of an affected twin (not recorded which).

V and J are TRBV7-2 and TRBJ2-1; lacking DNA, the TRBD1 call made by TCRdb goes unchecked. The germline V gene has CDR1 SGHTA and CDR2 FQGNSA. The CDR3 has 15 residues. The chain's CDR3 is CASSSRRDSYNEQFF.

The chain is built from TRBV3-1 and TRBJ2-1; TCRdb returns TRBD2, unconfirmable since there is no DNA. CDR3 length equals 13 residues. CDR1 and CDR2 (germline): LGHDT, YNNKEL (reference sequence). The CDR3 loop reads CASSQDRGLDPFF.

The chain joins TRBV15 to TRBJ1-6. CDR3 length: 17 amino acids. CDR1 and CDR2 (germline): LNHNV, YYDKDF (reference sequence). The CDR3 is CATSRTGEGGGGSPLHF.

The chain combines TRBV30 with TRBJ1-1. The CDR3 totals 12 residues. From germline, CDR1 is GTSNPN and CDR2 SVGIG (reference sequence). CDR3 residues: CAWILQNTEAFF.

V is TRBV3-1 and J is TRBJ2-7; the D call of TRBD1 rests on TCRdb alone, since no DNA is present to check it. Germline CDR1 reads LGHDT; CDR2 reads YNNKEL (reference sequence). The CDR3 is 17 amino acids. This CDR3 is CASSQETMRTGVYEQYF.

V usage is TRBV3-1 and J usage is TRBJ2-1; the TCRdb D gene call, TRBD2, has no DNA to confirm it. CDR1 and CDR2 from the germline V gene are LGHDT and YNNKEL (reference sequence). The CDR3 consists of 15 residues. The CDR3 loop reads CASSQAEGGVNEQFF.

The chain combines TRBV29-1 with TRBJ2-3; TCRdb picks TRBD2, but there is no DNA to check that call. Germline V gene data show CDR1 as SQVTM and CDR2 as ANQGSEA. The CDR3 sequence is 16 residues long. CDR3 residues: CSVEKSGRAGTDTQYF.

This rearrangement joins TRBV11-3 to TRBJ2-5; with no DNA, the TCRdb D assignment of TRBD1 cannot be verified. There are 13 residues in the CDR3. Germline assignment: CDR1 SGHNT and CDR2 YENEEA. This chain's CDR3 is CASSPLQGETQYF.

The chain employs TRBV5-1 and TRBJ2-5; with no DNA, the TCRdb D assignment of TRBD1 cannot be verified. Per germline, CDR1 SGHRS and CDR2 YFSETQ. This CDR3 has 14 amino acids. CDR3 sequence: CASSLRGTGETQYF.

This rearrangement joins TRBV30 to TRBJ2-7; the D gene TCRdb calls, TRBD1, cannot be checked with no DNA. There are 14 residues in the CDR3. Germline lookup yields CDR1 GTSNPN and CDR2 SVGIG (reference sequence). Here the CDR3 reads CAWRRGTVSYEQYF.

The V gene is TRBV3-1, the J gene TRBJ1-6; there is no DNA to check the TCRdb D call of TRBD1. This CDR3 is 13 amino acids long. Germline values: CDR1 LGHDT, CDR2 YNNKEL (reference sequence). This chain's CDR3 is CASSQEDSKPLHF. Complete variable domain (other parts from reference TRBV3-1 and TRBJ1-6): DTAVSQTPKYLVTQMGNDKSIKCEQNLGHDTMYWYKQDSKKFLKIMFSYNNKELIINETVPNRFSPKSPDKAHLNLHINSLELGDSAVYFCASSQEDSKPLHFGNGTRLTVT.

V and J are TRBV7-2 and TRBJ2-1; TCRdb returns TRBD1, unconfirmable since there is no DNA. CDR1 is SGHTA, CDR2 FQGNSA, per germline. The CDR3 extends over 15 amino acids. CDR3 sequence: CASSSGPHYDNEQFF. The full variable domain, rest sourced from reference TRBV7-2 and TRBJ2-1, is GAGVSQSPSNKVTEKGKDVELRCDPISGHTALYWYRQSLGQGLEFLIYFQGNSAPDKSGLPSDRFSAERTGGSVSTLTIQRTQQEDSAVYLCASSSGPHYDNEQFFGPGTRLTVL.

The chain combines TRBV29-1 with TRBJ2-1; checking the TCRdb D call of TRBD2 is not possible without DNA. Germline V CDR1 and CDR2: SQVTM, ANQGSEA. The CDR3 contains 14 residues. The CDR3 sequence is CSVDRREGFNEQFF.

This rearrangement joins TRBV11-2 to TRBJ2-5; the TCRdb D gene call, TRBD1, has no DNA to confirm it. The germline gives CDR1 SGHAT, CDR2 FQNNGV. This CDR3 contains 13 residues. The CDR3: CASSLGQHETQYF.

The rearrangement uses TRBV27 and TRBJ2-7; TCRdb outputs TRBD1, but without DNA this stays unchecked. The CDR3 has 14 amino acids. From germline, CDR1 is MNHEY and CDR2 SMNVEV (reference sequence). The CDR3 spells CASSRGRGLDEQYF.

V usage is TRBV19 and J usage is TRBJ1-1; TCRdb's D call of TRBD1 is untestable without DNA. CDR3 length equals 13 residues. Germline loops: CDR1 LNHDA, CDR2 SQIVND (reference sequence). The CDR3 reads CASTLTTRTEAFF. Full variable domain (missing parts from reference TRBV19 and TRBJ1-1): DGGITQSPKYLFRKEGQNVTLSCEQNLNHDAMYWYRQDPGQGLRLIYYSQIVNDFQKGDIAEGYSVSREKKESFPLTVTSAQKNPTAFYLCASTLTTRTEAFFGQGTRLTVV.

The J gene is TRBJ2-5, the V gene TRBV7-2; checking the TCRdb D call of TRBD1 is not possible without DNA. There are 15 residues in the CDR3. CDR1 is SGHTA, CDR2 FQGNSA, per germline. CDR3 sequence reads: CASSEPGERQETQYF.